This T cell receptor beta chain was recorded in a study of CD8+CD57+ T cells in acquired aplastic anemia (dated by TCRdb to the late 2010s). With respect to the entire study: A mean of about 3 ug of DNA, ranging from roughly 0.18 to 30 ug, was extracted from sorted CD4+ and CD8+ cells. Healthy donor samples averaged approximately 9.8 million reads for CD4+ and about 11 million for CD8+ cells.

With regard to this clonotype: It has no known antigen specificity. No much larger clone is present one base from it, and per-base qualities are unavailable.

In this study, sorted CD4+ and CD8+ T cells from the blood of healthy subjects and of severe aplastic anemia patients had their TCR repertoires deep-sequenced. Ficoll-Paque density gradient centrifugation was used to isolate peripheral blood mononuclear cells. CD4+ and CD8+ T cells were sorted by FACS or magnetic beads before DNA extraction. General findings and caveats noted by the study authors: Between patients and healthy controls, no significant difference in CD8+ Simpson's diversity was found (P=0.060). Some 30 CD8+ CDR3 sequences were found to be shared between patients and controls, but these sequences appeared to be highly expressed in patients and within the immunodominant clones of the patients.

Genomic DNA was used as template for profiling of TCR beta VDJ combinations and CDR3 sequences. TCR repertoire sequencing was run on an Illumina HiSeq 2000. The paper's data handling went like this. Repertoire assessment relied on Simpson's diversity index, CDR3 size and DJ length profiles, and TRBV/TRBJ rearrangement plots. The most abundant DNA sequence in the deep sequencing data was taken as the immunodominant clone. CDR3 amino acid sequences were checked for sharing between subjects and were compared against published repertoires and the VDJdb database. TCRdb reprocessing: public reads trimmed at Q25 with fastp, clones called with MiXCR, in-frame beta chains kept. Rows are unified per CDR3 protein, each entry keeping the most common DNA and genes. The V and J calls and clone size are TCRdb's, not the authors'. Present in this sample are approximately 130,000 distinct CDR3 sequences, roughly two fifths of which were seen just once. Of the sample, roughly 8.9% falls within the top ten clones.

CDR1 SSHAT and CDR2 FNYEAQ were looked up in the germline V gene (reference sequence). The CDR3 sequence holds 13 residues, the cysteine and phenylalanine included. This entry keeps only the CDR3 DNA: 39 bases, framed from base 1. V is shortened by 5 bases, J by 5 bases, and the region joining them spans 13 bases. The material sequenced was sorted CD4+, CD8+, or CD8+CD57+ T cells (not recorded which) from PBMCs. The sequence came from a human donor in good health, serving as a control. The V and J genes are TRBV7-7 and TRBJ2-7; TRBD1 is a weak D gene call, 5 bases matching. The base sequence is TGTGCCAGCAGCCCCACAGGAGCAAACGAGCAGTACTTC. Translated, it gives CASSPTGANEQYF.